The present entry profiles one T cell receptor beta chain with its context. CDR3 size: 15 residues. The trim removed 4 bases at V and 4 bases at J, leaving 6 bases unmatched. Germline V gene sequence: CDR1 LGHDT, CDR2 YNNKEL (reference sequence). The data are from a study of blood T cell repertoires in COVID-19. Study details: The United States, Italy and Spain provided the acute and convalescent COVID-19 samples. T cells, B-cell-depleted T cells, or PBMCs provided the cDNA or gDNA that served as material.

Methods used by the authors: Amplification with reference gene primers provided the estimates of nucleated cell counts. TCRdb's copy holds only in-frame clones and misses some; the assay was immunoSEQ multiplex PCR. V, J and clone size are taken as reported in that table, and D and trimming were inferred from the DNA itself. The data contain 150,000 to 200,000 clones, 70% to 90% of them singletons. The receptor comes from a man between 60 and 70 years old with active or convalescent COVID-19. Sequenced input: peripheral blood. The rearrangement joins TRBV3-1 (or the pseudogene TRBV3-2) to TRBJ1-2; 10 bases are a match to TRBD1. CDR3 coding DNA: TGTGCCAGCAGCCCCATGGACAGGGGGGCCTATGGCTACACCTTC. This translates into CASSPMDRGAYGYTF.